These 6 T cell receptor beta chains were all obtained from the same sample, sequenced in a study of early T cells in non-severe SARS-CoV-2 infection (dated by TCRdb to about 2021). The receptor library was made with 5' RACE. Sequencing used a NextSeq 500. TCRdb's own reprocessing of the public reads used fastp at Q25 and MiXCR and kept productive beta chains. Each CDR3 protein appears once, grouped with its most common genes and DNA. In this sample the table shows more than 60,000 distinct CDR3 sequences, over 10% of which occur a single time. The ten largest clones capture approximately 2.6% of the sample. The sequencing here drew on whole blood, taken at baseline. These receptor sequences come from an adult who was a healthcare worker with PCR-confirmed SARS-CoV-2 infection or an uninfected control (not recorded which).

This clonotype was counted many times. The rearrangement uses TRBV7-8 and TRBJ1-4; D perhaps matches TRBD1 (6 bases). Per the germline V gene, CDR1 is SGHVS and CDR2 is FQNEAQ. This CDR3 spans 14 amino acids. Trimming stripped 5 bases from V and 7 bases from J, with 14 bases between. The chain's CDR3 is CASSKTGTFEKLFF. DNA of the CDR3: TGTGCCAGCAGCAAGACAGGAACTTTTGAAAAACTGTTTTTT.

This clonotype was picked up a small number of times. The chain carries TRBV27 and TRBJ2-1; TRBD2 aligns across 7 bases. The CDR3 runs to 15 residues. J was trimmed by 6 bases and V by 5 bases; bases with no gene match: 10. In germline, CDR1 is MNHEY, CDR2 SMNVEV (reference sequence). CDR3 DNA: TGTGCCAGCAGTGCCCCCGGGACTAAGCGCAATGAGCAGTTCTTC. Protein product: CASSAPGTKRNEQFF.

This clonotype was counted a few times. The CDR3 reads CASSYSGLAGGIDEQFF. CDR3 coding DNA: TGTGCCAGCAGTTACTCAGGGCTAGCGGGGGGAATCGATGAGCAGTTCTTC. The V gene is TRBV6-5, the J gene TRBJ2-1; 11 nucleotides line up with TRBD2. J was trimmed by 8 bases and V by 0 bases; bases with no gene match: 9. The CDR3 spans 17 residues. CDR1 and CDR2 (germline): MNHEY, SVGAGI.

In its sample, this clonotype was seen a few times. V gene TRBV29-1 combines with J gene TRBJ1-1; D may be TRBD1 (5 bases). The CDR3 spans 12 residues. The germline V and J ends were trimmed by 8 bases and 1 base, with 11 bases remaining between them. The germline V gene encodes CDR1 SQVTM and CDR2 ANQGSEA. The CDR3 DNA reads as TGCAGCTACGAAACAGGGAACACTGAAGCTTTCTTT. Protein: CSYETGNTEAFF.

There are many counts of this clonotype. The J gene is TRBJ1-4, the V gene TRBV3-1; the D gene is possibly TRBD1 (5 bases). The CDR3 consists of 14 residues. Trimming cost V 3 bases and J 4 bases, with 9 bases left between them. From germline, CDR1 is LGHDT and CDR2 YNNKEL (reference sequence). The CDR3 DNA reads TGTGCCAGCAGCCAGAGGCAGGGTAATGAAAAACTGTTTTTT. Translation gives CASSQRQGNEKLFF. Full variable domain (rest looked up from reference TRBV3-1 and TRBJ1-4): DTAVSQTPKYLVTQMGNDKSIKCEQNLGHDTMYWYKQDSKKFLKIMFSYNNKELIINETVPNRFSPKSPDKAHLNLHINSLELGDSAVYFCASSQRQGNEKLFFGSGTQLSVL.

In this sample, this clonotype turned up many times. The chain links TRBV7-9 to TRBJ1-3, with TRBD1 as a possible D gene (5 bases). V lost 5 bases to trimming and J lost 3 bases, with 11 bases between them. The CDR3 loop spans 14 amino acids. Germline CDR1 is SEHNR and CDR2 is FQNEAQ (reference sequence). The CDR3 is CASSLQGVGNTIYF. In nucleotides, the CDR3 is TGTGCCAGCAGCCTTCAGGGCGTTGGAAACACCATATATTTT.